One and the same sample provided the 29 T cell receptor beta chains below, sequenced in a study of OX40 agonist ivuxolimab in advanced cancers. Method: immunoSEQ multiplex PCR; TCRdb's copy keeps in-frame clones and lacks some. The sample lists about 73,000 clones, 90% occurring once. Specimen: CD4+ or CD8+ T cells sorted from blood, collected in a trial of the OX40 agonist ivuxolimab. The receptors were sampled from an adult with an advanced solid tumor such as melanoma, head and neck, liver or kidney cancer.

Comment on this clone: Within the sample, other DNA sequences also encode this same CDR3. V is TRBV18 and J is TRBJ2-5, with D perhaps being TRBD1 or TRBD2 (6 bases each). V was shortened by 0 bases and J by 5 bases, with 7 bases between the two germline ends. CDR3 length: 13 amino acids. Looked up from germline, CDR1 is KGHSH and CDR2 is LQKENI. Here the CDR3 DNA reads TGTGCCAGCTCACCACCCGGGGGCGAGACCCAGTACTTC. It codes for CASSPPGGETQYF.

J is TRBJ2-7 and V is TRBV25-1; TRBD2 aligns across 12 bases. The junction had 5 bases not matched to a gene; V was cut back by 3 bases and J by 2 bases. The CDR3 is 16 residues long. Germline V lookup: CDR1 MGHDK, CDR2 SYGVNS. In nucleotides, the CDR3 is TGTGCCAGCAGTGAGGGGACTAGCGGGTTTACCTACGAGCAGTACTTC. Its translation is CASSEGTSGFTYEQYF.

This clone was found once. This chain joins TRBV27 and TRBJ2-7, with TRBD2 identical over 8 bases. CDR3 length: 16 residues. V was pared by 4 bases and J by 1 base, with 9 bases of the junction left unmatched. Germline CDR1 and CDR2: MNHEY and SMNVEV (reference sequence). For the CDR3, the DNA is TGTGCCAGCAGTTCCTCGAGCGGGAGCCCTTCCTACGAGCAGTACTTC. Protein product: CASSSSSGSPSYEQYF.

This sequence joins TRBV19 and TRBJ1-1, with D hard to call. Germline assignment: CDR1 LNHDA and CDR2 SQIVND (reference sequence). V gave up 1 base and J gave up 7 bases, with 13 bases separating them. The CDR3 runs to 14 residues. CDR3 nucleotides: TGTGCCAGTAGTATAGGACTGCCAGACGGTGAAGCTTTCTTT. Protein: CASSIGLPDGEAFF. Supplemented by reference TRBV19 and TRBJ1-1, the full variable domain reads DGGITQSPKYLFRKEGQNVTLSCEQNLNHDAMYWYRQDPGQGLRLIYYSQIVNDFQKGDIAEGYSVSREKKESFPLTVTSAQKNPTAFYLCASSIGLPDGEAFFGQGTRLTVV.

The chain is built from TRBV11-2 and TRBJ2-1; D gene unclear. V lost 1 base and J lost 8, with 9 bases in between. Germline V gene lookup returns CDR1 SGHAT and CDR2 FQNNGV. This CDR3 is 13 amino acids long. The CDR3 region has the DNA TGTGCCAGCAGCTTAGGCTTTAGGGATGAGCAGTTCTTC. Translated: CASSLGFRDEQFF.

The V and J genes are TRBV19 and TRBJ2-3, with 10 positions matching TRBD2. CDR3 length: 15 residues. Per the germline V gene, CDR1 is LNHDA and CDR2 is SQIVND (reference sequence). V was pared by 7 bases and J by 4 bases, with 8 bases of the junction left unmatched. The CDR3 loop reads CASTETSGRADTQYF. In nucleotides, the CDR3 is TGTGCCAGTACCGAGACTAGCGGGCGCGCAGATACGCAGTATTTT.

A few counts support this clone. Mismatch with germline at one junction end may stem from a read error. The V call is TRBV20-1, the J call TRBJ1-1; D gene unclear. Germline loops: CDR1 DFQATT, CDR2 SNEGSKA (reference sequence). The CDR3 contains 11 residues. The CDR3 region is CSARDQLSEIF. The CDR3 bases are TGCAGTGCTAGAGATCAACTATCGGAAATCTTT.

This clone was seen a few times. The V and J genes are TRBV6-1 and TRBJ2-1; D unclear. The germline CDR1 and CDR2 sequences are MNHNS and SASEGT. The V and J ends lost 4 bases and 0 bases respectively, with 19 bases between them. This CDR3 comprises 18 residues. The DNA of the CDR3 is TGTGCCAGCAGTGTAGTACCCCCACGGGCACTCTCCTACAATGAGCAGTTCTTC. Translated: CASSVVPPRALSYNEQFF.

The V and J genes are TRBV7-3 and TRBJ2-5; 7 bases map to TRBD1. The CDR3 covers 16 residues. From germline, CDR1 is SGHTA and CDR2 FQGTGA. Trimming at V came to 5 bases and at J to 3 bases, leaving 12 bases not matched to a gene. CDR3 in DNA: TGTGCCAGCAGCCCGGGTCGAGGGGGCCAGAAAGAGACCCAGTACTTC. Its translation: CASSPGRGGQKETQYF.

The CDR3 DNA reads as TGTGCCACCAGCAGAGATTGGCAGACACAAGAGACCCAGTACTTC. It encodes CATSRDWQTQETQYF. The V gene is TRBV15, the J gene TRBJ2-5, with D unclear. In germline, CDR1 is LNHNV, CDR2 YYDKDF (reference sequence). The CDR3 loop spans 15 amino acids. The V end was cut by 0 bases, the J end by 2 bases, with 10 bases between.

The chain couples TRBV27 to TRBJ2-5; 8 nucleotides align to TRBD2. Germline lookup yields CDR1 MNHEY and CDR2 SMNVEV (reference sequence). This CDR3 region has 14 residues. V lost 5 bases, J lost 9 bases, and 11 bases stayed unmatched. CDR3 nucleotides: TGTGCCAGCAGTGAACTAGCGGCCGGCTCGGCCCAGTACTTC. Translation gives CASSELAAGSAQYF.

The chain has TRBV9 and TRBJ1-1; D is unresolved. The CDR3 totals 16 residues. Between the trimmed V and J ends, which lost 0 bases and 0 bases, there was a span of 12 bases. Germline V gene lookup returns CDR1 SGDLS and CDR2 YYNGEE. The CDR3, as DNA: TGTGCCAGCAGCGTAGTATCCGGGAAGGTGAACACTGAAGCTTTCTTT. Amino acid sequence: CASSVVSGKVNTEAFF.

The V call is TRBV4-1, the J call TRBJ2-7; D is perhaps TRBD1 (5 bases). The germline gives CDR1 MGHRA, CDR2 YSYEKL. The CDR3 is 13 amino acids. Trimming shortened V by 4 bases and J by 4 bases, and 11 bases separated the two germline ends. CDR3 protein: CASSRIQGYEQYF. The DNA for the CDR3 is TGCGCCAGCAGCCGAATTCAGGGTTACGAGCAGTACTTC.

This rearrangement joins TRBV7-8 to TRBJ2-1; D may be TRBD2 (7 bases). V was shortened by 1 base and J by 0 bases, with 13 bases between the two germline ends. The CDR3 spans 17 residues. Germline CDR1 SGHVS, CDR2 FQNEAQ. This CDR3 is CASSLVGGGGSYNEQFF. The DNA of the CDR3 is TGTGCCAGCAGCTTAGTGGGGGGAGGGGGCTCCTACAATGAGCAGTTCTTC.

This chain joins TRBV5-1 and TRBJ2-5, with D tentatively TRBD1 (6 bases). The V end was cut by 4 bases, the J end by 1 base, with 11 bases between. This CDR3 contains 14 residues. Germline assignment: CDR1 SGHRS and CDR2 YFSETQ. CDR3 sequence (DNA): TGCGCCAGCAGCGGGCAAGGGGGCCAAGAGACCCAGTACTTC. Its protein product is CASSGQGGQETQYF.

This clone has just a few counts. CDR3 DNA sequence: TGTGCCAGCAGGGGGGACGTCGGCGAGCAGTACTTC. Its protein is CASRGDVGEQYF. The chain recombines TRBV28 with TRBJ2-7; D tentatively fits TRBD1 or TRBD2 (5 bases each). The CDR3 is made up of 12 amino acids. Trimming shortened V by 6 bases and J by 6 bases, and 12 bases separated the two germline ends. Germline CDR1 reads MDHEN; CDR2 reads SYDVKM.

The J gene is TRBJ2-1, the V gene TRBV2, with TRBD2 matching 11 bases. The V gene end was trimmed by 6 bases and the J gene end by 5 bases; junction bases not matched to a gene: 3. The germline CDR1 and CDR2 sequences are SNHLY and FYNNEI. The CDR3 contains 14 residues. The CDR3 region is CASSLAGGHNEQFF. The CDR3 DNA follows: TGTGCCAGCAGCCTAGCGGGAGGTCACAATGAGCAGTTCTTC.

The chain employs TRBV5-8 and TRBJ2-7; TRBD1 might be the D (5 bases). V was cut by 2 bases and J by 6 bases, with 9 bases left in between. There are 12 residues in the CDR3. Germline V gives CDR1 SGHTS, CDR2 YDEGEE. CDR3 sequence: CASSFLRVEQYF. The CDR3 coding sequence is TGTGCCAGCAGCTTCCTCAGGGTCGAGCAGTACTTC.

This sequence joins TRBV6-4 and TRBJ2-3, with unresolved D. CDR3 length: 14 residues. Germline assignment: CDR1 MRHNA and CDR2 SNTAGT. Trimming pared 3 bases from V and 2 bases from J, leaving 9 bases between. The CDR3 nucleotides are TGTGCCAGCAGTGATGGCACCAACACAGATACGCAGTATTTT. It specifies CASSDGTNTDTQYF.

As DNA, the CDR3 is TGCGCCAGCAGTTGGGTTGCGGGAGGGGACGAGCAGTACTTC. Translating gives CASSWVAGGDEQYF. This chain connects TRBV5-1 to TRBJ2-7; 9 bases map to TRBD2. J was trimmed by 5 bases and V by 5 bases; bases with no gene match: 8. This CDR3 region has 14 residues. The germline V gene has CDR1 SGHRS and CDR2 YFSETQ. Full variable domain (outside the CDR3, taken from reference TRBV5-1 and TRBJ2-7): KAGVTQTPRYLIKTRGQQVTLSCSPISGHRSVSWYQQTPGQGLQFLFEYFSETQRNKGNFPGRFSGRQFSNSRSEMNVSTLELGDSALYLCASSWVAGGDEQYFGPGTRLTVT.

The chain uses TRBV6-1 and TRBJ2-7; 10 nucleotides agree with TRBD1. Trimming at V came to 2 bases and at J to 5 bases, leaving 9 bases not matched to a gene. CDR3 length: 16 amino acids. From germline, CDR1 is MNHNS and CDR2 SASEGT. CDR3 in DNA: TGTGCCAGCAGTGAACCGGCCGGGACAGGGGCCCACGAGCAGTACTTC. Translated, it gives CASSEPAGTGAHEQYF.

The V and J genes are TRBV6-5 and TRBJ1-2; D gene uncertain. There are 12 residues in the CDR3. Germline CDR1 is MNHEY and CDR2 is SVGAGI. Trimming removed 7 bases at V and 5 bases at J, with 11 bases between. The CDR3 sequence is CASKDGIYGYTF. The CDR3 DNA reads TGTGCCAGCAAGGACGGAATATATGGCTACACCTTC.

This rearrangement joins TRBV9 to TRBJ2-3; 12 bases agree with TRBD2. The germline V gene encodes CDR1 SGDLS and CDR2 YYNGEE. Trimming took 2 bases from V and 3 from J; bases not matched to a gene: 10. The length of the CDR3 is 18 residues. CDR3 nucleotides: TGTGCCAGCAGCGTCCCCGGAACTAGCGGGAGGAATACAGATACGCAGTATTTT. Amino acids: CASSVPGTSGRNTDTQYF.

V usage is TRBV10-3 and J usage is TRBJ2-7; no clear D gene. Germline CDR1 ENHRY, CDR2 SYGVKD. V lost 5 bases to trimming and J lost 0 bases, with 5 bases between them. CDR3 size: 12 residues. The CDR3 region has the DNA TGTGCCATCAGTAGAAGCTCCTACGAGCAGTACTTC. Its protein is CAISRSSYEQYF.

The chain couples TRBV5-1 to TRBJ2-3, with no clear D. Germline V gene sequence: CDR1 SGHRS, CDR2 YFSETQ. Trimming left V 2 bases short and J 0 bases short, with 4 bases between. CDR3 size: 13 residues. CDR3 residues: CASSLPSTDTQYF. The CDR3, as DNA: TGCGCCAGCAGCTTACCTAGCACAGATACGCAGTATTTT.

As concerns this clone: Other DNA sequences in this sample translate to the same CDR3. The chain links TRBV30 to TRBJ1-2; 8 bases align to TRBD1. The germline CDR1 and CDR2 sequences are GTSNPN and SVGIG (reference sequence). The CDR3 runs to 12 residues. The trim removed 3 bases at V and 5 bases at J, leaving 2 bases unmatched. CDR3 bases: TGTGCCTGGAGCCGGACAGGGTATGGCTACACCTTC. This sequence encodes CAWSRTGYGYTF.

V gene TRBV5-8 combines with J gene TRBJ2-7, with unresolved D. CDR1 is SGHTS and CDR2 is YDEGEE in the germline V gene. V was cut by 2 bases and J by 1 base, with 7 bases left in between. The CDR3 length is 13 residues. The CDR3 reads CASSFRNSYEQYF. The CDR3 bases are TGTGCCAGCAGCTTCAGGAATTCCTACGAGCAGTACTTC.

The CDR3 loop reads CASSYSDEQYF. In nucleotides, the CDR3 is TGTGCCAGCAGTTACTCGGACGAGCAGTACTTC. The rearrangement joins TRBV6-6 to TRBJ2-7; D not certain. This CDR3 is built from 11 residues. The ends were cut back, 0 bases at V and 5 bases at J, with 2 bases in the middle. CDR1 is MNHNY, CDR2 SVGAGI, per germline (reference sequence).

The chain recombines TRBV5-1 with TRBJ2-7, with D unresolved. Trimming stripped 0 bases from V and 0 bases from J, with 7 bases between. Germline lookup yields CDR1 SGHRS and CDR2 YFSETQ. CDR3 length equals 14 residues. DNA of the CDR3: TGCGCCAGCAGCTTGGACTCGACCTCCTACGAGCAGTACTTC. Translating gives CASSLDSTSYEQYF.